This TCR beta chain was sequenced for a study of T-cell reconstitution after alpha-beta-depleted transplantation in children. As it was prepared, the TCRbeta library received unique molecular identifiers. TCRdb processed the PCR reads anew with MiXCR; each CDR3 protein has one entry. This table has fewer than 550,000 distinct CDR3 sequences, about 16% appearing once. There are 18 residues in the CDR3. Germline V gives CDR1 LGHDT, CDR2 YNNKEL (reference sequence). As concerns this clonotype: Relative to the germline gene, one junction end is altered; a read error may explain this.

The receptor comes from a boy under two years old who had a stem cell transplant for Wiskott-Aldrich syndrome, so the T cells may come from the graft donor. Material: PBMCs, mostly from graft donor cells, obtained 360 days after TCRalphabeta/CD19-depleted stem cell transplant. The rearrangement uses TRBV3-1 and TRBJ2-1; the D is unclear. As DNA, the CDR3 is TGTACCAGCAGTTTTGTCAGAGGAAGATTGTGGGCCTACAATGAGCAGTTCTTC. This gives the protein CTSSFVRGRLWAYNEQFF.